This is a list of T cell receptor beta chains from one sample in a study of cytomegalovirus exposure and HLA in healthy donors. Profiled with immunoSEQ multiplex PCR; TCRdb holds only in-frame clones, not every one. The sample comprises some 130,000 clones, roughly 77% of which are singletons, and 2.5% to 3.5% rests with the top ten. The sample was PBMCs. These receptors all stem from a female donor in good health and CMV-seronegative. Each CDR3 is given with its conserved first and last residue. D genes are given only for firm matches. Clone size is given for some rows only: seen once, a few or many times, or a class if the clone is expanded.

TRBV10-1	TRBJ2-1	-	-	TGCGCCAGCTCCCCTCTAGCGCGAGACGCCTACAATGAGCAGTTCTTC	CASSPLARDAYNEQFF
TRBV19	TRBJ2-5	-	TRBD2	TGTGCCAGTAGCGGACTAGCGGGGGGGATTCTCGAGACCCAGTACTTC	CASSGLAGGILETQYF
TRBV2	TRBJ2-5	-	-	TGTGCCAGCAGTGAGGACAGAGTCTGGGAGACCCAGTACTTC	CASSEDRVWETQYF
TRBV4-3	TRBJ1-5	few	TRBD1	TGCGCCAGCAGCCCAGGGGGCGGTCAGCCCCAGCATTTT	CASSPGGGQPQHF
TRBV5-1	TRBJ1-1	few	TRBD1	TGCGCCAGCAGCTTTGCCCCGGGACAGAGGAACACTGAAGCTTTCTTT	CASSFAPGQRNTEAFF
TRBV6-5	TRBJ2-5	once	-	TGTGCCAGCAGTTACGCGACCGGGGAGACCCAGTACTTC	CASSYATGETQYF
TRBV9	TRBJ2-6	-	-	TGTGCCAGCAGCAACCACAGGGCTGGGGCCAACGTCCTGACTTTC	CASSNHRAGANVLTF
TRBV10-1	TRBJ2-1	-	TRBD2	TGCGCCAGCAGTGTCAGGTGGGGGGGGAAGTTCTTC	CASSVRWGGKFF
TRBV4-1	TRBJ1-4	-	TRBD1	TGCGCCAGCAGCCAGGGACAGGGAGTTGCAACTAATGAAAAACTGTTTTTT	CASSQGQGVATNEKLFF
TRBV12-5	TRBJ2-1	-	TRBD2	TGTGCTAGTGGTTCCCGACTAGCTGGTGAGCAGTTCTTC	CASGSRLAGEQFF
TRBV5-4	TRBJ2-2	-	-	TGTGCCAGCAGCTTGGGACAAAACACCGGGGAGCTGTTTTTT	CASSLGQNTGELFF
TRBV30	TRBJ2-2	-	-	TGTGCCTGGTCGGACAGTAACACCGGGGAGCTGTTTTTT	CAWSDSNTGELFF
TRBV2	TRBJ2-1	-	TRBD2	TGTGCCAGCAAGGGTTTCAGTCGGGAGGGCGTCTTC	CASKGFSREGVF
TRBV5-1	TRBJ1-1	-	-	TGCGCCAGCAACTCGGAGGATTTGGACACTGAAGCTTTCTTT	CASNSEDLDTEAFF
TRBV27	TRBJ1-1	once	TRBD1	TGTGCCAGCAGCCGACGAGGGGGCGAAGCTTTCTTT	CASSRRGGEAFF
TRBV5-1	TRBJ2-2	once	TRBD1	TGCGCCAGCCTATCCGGGACAGCGGCCACCGGGGAGCTGTTTTTT	CASLSGTAATGELFF
TRBV11-3	TRBJ2-3	-	TRBD2	TGTGCCAGCAGATCTGGACTAGCGGGTATGGACCGGTGGACAGATACGCAGTATTTT	CASRSGLAGMDRWTDTQYF
TRBV5-6	TRBJ1-2	once	-	TGTGCCAGCAGTCCCGGCAGGAGGGGCTATGGCTACACCTTC	CASSPGRRGYGYTF